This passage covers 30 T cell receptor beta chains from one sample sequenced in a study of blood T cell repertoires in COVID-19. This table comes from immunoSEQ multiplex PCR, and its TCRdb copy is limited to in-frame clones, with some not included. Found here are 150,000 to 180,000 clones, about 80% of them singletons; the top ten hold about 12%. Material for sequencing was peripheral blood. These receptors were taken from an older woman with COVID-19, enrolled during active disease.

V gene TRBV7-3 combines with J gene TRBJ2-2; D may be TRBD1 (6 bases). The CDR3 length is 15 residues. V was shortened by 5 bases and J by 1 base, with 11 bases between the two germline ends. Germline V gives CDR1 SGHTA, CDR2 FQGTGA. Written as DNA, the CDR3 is TGTGCCAGCAGCCCATGGACAGAGAACACCGGGGAGCTGTTTTTT. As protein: CASSPWTENTGELFF.

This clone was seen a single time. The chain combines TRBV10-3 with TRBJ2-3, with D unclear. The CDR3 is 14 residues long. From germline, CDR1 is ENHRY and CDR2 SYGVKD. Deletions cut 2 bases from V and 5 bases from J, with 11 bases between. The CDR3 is CAISEGQRIDTQYF. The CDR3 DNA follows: TGTGCCATCAGTGAGGGCCAGCGTATAGATACGCAGTATTTT.

The CDR3 reads CASAASGTTDTQYF. The CDR3 DNA reads TGTGCCAGCGCCGCATCCGGTACTACAGATACGCAGTATTTT. The chain employs TRBV18 and TRBJ2-3, with D hard to call. The germline V gene has CDR1 KGHSH and CDR2 LQKENI. Trimming shortened V by 8 bases and J by 3 bases, and 15 bases separated the two germline ends. This CDR3 contains 14 residues.

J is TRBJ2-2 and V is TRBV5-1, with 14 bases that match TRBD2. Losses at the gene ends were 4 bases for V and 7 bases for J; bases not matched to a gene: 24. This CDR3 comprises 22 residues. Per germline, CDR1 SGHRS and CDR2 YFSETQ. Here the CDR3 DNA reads TGCGCCAGCAGCAGCCCCCAGGCCACCGGGACTAGCGGGAGAACGTTCTACGGGGAGCTGTTTTTT. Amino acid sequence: CASSSPQATGTSGRTFYGELFF.

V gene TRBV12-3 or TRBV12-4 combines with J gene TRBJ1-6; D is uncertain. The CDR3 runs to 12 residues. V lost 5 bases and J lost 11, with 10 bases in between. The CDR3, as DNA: TGTGCCAGCAGTAAACACGCGGCACCCCTCCACTTT. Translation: CASSKHAAPLHF.

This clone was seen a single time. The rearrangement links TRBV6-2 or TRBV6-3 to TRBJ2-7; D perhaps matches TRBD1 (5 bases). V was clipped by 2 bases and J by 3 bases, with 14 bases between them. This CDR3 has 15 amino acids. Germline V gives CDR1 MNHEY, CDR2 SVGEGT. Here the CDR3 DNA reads TGTGCCAGCAGTTACGGCCTCAGGGTGGGCTACGAGCAGTACGTC. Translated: CASSYGLRVGYEQYV.

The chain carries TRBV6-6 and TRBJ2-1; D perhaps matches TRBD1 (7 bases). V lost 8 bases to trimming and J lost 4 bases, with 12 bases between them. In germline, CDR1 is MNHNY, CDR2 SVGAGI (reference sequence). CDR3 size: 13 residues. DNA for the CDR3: TGTGCCAGCGTCGCAGGGGGGTACAATGAGCAGTTCTTC. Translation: CASVAGGYNEQFF.

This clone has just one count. This chain's CDR3 is CASSLAEDTQYF. CDR3 nucleotide sequence: TGCGCCAGCAGCTTGGCCGAGGATACGCAGTATTTT. The chain is built from TRBV5-1 and TRBJ2-3; D call uncertain. The germline CDR1 and CDR2 sequences are SGHRS and YFSETQ. This CDR3 has 12 amino acids. Trimming stripped 0 bases from V and 6 bases from J, with 5 bases between.

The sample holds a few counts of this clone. In nucleotides, the CDR3 is TGTGCCAGTACCCCTTGGGCAGGGAGGCATGAAGCTTTCTTT. It encodes CASTPWAGRHEAFF. The V and J genes are TRBV19 and TRBJ1-1; a weak D match, TRBD1 (5 bases). Trimming removed 7 bases at V and 7 bases at J, with 19 bases between. Germline V lookup: CDR1 LNHDA, CDR2 SQIVND (reference sequence). The CDR3 spans 14 residues.

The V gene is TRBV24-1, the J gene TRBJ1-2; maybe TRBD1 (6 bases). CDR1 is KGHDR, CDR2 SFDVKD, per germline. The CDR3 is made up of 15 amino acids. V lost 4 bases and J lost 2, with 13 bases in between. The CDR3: CATSERRGANYGYTF. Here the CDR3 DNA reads TGTGCCACCAGTGAGCGGCGGGGGGCGAACTATGGCTACACCTTC.

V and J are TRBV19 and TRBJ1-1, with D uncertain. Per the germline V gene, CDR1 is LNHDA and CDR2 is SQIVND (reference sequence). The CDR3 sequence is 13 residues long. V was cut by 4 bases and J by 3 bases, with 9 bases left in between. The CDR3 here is CASSKTPYTEAFF. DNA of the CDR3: TGTGCCAGTAGTAAGACACCTTACACTGAAGCTTTCTTT. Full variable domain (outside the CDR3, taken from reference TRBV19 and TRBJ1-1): DGGITQSPKYLFRKEGQNVTLSCEQNLNHDAMYWYRQDPGQGLRLIYYSQIVNDFQKGDIAEGYSVSREKKESFPLTVTSAQKNPTAFYLCASSKTPYTEAFFGQGTRLTVV.

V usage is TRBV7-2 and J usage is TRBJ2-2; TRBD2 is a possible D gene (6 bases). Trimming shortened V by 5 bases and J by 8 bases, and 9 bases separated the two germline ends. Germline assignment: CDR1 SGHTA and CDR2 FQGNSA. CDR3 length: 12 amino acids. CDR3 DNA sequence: TGTGCCAGCAGCCTAGGGACTGGGGAGCTGTTTTTT. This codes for CASSLGTGELFF.

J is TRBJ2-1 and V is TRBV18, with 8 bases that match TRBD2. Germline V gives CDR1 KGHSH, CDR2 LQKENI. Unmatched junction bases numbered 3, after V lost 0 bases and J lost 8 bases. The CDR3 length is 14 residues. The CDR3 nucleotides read TGTGCCAGCTCACCACCGGGACTAGTTTATGAGCAGTTCTTC. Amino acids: CASSPPGLVYEQFF.

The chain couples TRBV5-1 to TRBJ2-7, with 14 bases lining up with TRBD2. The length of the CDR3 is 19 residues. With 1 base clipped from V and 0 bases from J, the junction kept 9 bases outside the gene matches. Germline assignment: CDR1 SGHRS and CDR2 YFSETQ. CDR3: CASSLLGLAGGTLSYEQYF. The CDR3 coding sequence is TGCGCCAGCAGCTTGCTAGGACTAGCGGGAGGAACCCTCTCCTACGAGCAGTACTTC.

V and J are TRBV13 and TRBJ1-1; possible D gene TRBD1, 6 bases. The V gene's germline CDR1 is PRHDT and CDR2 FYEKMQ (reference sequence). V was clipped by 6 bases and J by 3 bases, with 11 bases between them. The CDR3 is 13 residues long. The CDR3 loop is CASSSDRDTEAFF. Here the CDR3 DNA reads TGTGCCAGCAGTTCGGACAGAGACACTGAAGCTTTCTTT.

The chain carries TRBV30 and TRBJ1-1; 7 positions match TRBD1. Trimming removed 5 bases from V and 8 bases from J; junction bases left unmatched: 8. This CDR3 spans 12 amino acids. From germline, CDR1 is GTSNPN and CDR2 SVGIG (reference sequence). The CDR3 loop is CAWGREGAEAFF. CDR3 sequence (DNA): TGTGCCTGGGGTAGAGAGGGGGCGGAAGCTTTCTTT. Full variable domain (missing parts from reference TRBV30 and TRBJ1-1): SQTIHQWPATLVQPVGSPLSLECTVEGTSNPNLYWYRQAAGRGLQLLFYSVGIGQISSEVPQNLSASRPQDRQFILSSKKLLLSDSGFYLCAWGREGAEAFFGQGTRLTVV.

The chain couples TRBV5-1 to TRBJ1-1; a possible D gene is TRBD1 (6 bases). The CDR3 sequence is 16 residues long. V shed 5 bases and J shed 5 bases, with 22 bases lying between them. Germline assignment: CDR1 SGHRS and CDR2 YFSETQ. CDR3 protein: CASSTGTTKGTTEAFF. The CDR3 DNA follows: TGCGCCAGCAGTACCGGGACAACTAAGGGAACTACTGAAGCTTTCTTT.

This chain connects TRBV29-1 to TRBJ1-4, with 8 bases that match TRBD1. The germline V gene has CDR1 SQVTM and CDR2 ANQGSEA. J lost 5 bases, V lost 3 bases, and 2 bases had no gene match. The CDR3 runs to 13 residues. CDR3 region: CSVDWTGNEKLFF. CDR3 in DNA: TGCAGCGTTGATTGGACAGGGAATGAAAAACTGTTTTTT.

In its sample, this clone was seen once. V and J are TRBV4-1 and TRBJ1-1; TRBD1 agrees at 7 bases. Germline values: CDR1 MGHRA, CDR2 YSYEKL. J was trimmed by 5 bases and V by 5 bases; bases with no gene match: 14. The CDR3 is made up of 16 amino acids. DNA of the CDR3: TGCGCCAGCAGCACCCCCTCTGACAGGGTAAAAACTGAAGCTTTCTTT. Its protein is CASSTPSDRVKTEAFF.

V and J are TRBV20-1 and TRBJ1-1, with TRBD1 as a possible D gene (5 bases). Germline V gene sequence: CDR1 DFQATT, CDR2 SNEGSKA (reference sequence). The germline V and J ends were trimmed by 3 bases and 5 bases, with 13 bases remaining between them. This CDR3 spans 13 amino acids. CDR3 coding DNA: TGCAGTGCTAGTGGCAGGACAAAAACTGAAGCTTTCTTT. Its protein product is CSASGRTKTEAFF.

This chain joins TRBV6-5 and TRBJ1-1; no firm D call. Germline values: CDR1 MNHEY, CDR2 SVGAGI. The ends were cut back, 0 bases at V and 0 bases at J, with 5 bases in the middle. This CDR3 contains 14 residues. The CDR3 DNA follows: TGTGCCAGCAGTTACTCCCCCGTGAACACTGAAGCTTTCTTT. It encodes CASSYSPVNTEAFF.

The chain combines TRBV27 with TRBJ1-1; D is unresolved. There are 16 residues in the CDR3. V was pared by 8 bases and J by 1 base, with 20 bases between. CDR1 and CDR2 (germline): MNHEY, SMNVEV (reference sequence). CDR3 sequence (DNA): TGTGCCAGCGCCACCCTGGGTATAGCCTCGAACACTGAAGCTTTCTTT. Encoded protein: CASATLGIASNTEAFF.

The CDR3 region is CASSLNPWEAGGSSDTQYF. The CDR3 DNA sequence: TGTGCCAGCAGCTTAAACCCCTGGGAAGCGGGAGGGAGCTCAGATACGCAGTATTTT. The chain recombines TRBV7-3 with TRBJ2-3; TRBD2 aligns across 10 bases. The CDR3 has 19 residues. Trimming removed 1 base from V and 4 bases from J; junction bases left unmatched: 14. The germline gives CDR1 SGHTA, CDR2 FQGTGA. Drawing the rest from reference TRBV7-3 and TRBJ2-3, the complete variable domain is GAGVSQTPSNKVTEKGKYVELRCDPISGHTALYWYRQSLGQGPEFLIYFQGTGAADDSGLPNDRFFAVRPEGSVSTLKIQRTERGDSAVYLCASSLNPWEAGGSSDTQYFGPGTRLTVL.

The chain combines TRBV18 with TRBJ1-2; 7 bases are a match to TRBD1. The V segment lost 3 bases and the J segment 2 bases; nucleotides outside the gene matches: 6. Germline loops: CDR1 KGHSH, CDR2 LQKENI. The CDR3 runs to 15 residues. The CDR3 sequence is CASSPTGRKNYGYTF. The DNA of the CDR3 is TGTGCCAGCTCACCGACAGGGAGGAAAAACTATGGCTACACCTTC.

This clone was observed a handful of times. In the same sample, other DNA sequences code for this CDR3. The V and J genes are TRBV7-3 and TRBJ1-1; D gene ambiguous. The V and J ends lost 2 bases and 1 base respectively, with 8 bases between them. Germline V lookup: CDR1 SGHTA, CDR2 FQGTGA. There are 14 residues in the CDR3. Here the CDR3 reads CASSLGAANTEAFF. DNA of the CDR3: TGTGCCAGCAGCTTAGGAGCAGCGAACACTGAAGCTTTCTTT. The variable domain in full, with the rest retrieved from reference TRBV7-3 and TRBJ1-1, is GAGVSQTPSNKVTEKGKYVELRCDPISGHTALYWYRQSLGQGPEFLIYFQGTGAADDSGLPNDRFFAVRPEGSVSTLKIQRTERGDSAVYLCASSLGAANTEAFFGQGTRLTVV.

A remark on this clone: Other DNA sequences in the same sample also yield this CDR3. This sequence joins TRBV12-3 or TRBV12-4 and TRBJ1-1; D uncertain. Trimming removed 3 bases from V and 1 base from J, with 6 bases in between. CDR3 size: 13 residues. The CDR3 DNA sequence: TGTGCCAGCAGTTTGGCGGAGAACACTGAAGCTTTCTTT. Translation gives CASSLAENTEAFF.

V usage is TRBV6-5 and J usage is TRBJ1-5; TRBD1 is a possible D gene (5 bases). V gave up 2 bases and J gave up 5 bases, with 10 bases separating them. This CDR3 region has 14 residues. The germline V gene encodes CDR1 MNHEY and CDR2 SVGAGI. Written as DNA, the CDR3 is TGTGCCAGCAGTTACGCCCCAGGGTATCAGCCCCAGCATTTT. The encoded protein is CASSYAPGYQPQHF.

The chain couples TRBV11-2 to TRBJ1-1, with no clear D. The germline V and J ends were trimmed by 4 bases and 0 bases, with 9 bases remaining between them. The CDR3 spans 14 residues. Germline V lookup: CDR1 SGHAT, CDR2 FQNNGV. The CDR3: CASSSQQLNTEAFF. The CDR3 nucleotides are TGTGCCAGCAGCTCTCAACAACTGAACACTGAAGCTTTCTTT.

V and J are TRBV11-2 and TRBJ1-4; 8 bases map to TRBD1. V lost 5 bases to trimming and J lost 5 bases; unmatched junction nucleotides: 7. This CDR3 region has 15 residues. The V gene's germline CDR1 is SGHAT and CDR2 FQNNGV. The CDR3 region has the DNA TGTGCCAGCAGCGTGACCGGGACAGGCAATGAAAAACTGTTTTTT. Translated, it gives CASSVTGTGNEKLFF.

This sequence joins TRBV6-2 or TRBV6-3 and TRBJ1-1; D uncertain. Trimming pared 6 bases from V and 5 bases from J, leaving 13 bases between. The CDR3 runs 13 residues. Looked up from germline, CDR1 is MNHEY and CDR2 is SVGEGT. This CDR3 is CASSPAGQTEAFF. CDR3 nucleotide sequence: TGTGCCAGCAGCCCCGCGGGCCAAACTGAAGCTTTCTTT.